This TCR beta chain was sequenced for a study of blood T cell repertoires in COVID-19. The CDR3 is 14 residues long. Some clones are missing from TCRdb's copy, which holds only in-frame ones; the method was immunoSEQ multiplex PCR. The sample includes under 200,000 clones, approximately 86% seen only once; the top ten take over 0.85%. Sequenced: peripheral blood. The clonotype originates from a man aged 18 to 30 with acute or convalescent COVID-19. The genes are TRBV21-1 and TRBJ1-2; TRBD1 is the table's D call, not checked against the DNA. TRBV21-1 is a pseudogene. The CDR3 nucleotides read TGTGCCAGCCCTGGGCAACCCCCAAACTATGGCTACACCTTC. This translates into CASPGQPPNYGYTF.